This T cell receptor (beta chain) was observed in a study of T cell repertoires in cytomegalovirus infection. About the study: CMV epitopes used comprised recently identified HLA-C-restricted ones and well-studied HLA-B-restricted ones. It was the public TCR beta signatures that indicated both CMV infection and matching HLA type. Study-wide results and caveats: CMV-specific TCR beta clonotypes restricted by HLA-C were the ones dominating the ex vivo response. Summed frequency of shared TCR beta families picked out CMV carriers who also had the relevant HLA.

V was shortened by 4 bases and J by 3 bases, with 4 bases between the two germline ends. CDR1 is LGHDT and CDR2 is YNNKEL in the germline V gene (reference sequence). This CDR3 is 12 amino acids long. MiXCR was run by TCRdb on the reads, yielding one entry per CDR3 protein. The sample holds 700,000 to 850,000 distinct CDR3 sequences, around a third seen once. About this clonotype itself: The antigen remains undetermined.

The sequencing here drew on cultured CD8+ T cells from PBMCs, taken from culture after CMV antigen stimulation. This clonotype originated in a human donor in good health (CMV status not recorded). Some clones in this sample may be carry-over from other donors' samples. This sequence joins TRBV3-1 and TRBJ1-5; D not certain. Here the CDR3 reads CASSRNNQPQHF. CDR3 DNA: TGTGCCAGCAGCCGGAACAATCAGCCCCAGCATTTT.